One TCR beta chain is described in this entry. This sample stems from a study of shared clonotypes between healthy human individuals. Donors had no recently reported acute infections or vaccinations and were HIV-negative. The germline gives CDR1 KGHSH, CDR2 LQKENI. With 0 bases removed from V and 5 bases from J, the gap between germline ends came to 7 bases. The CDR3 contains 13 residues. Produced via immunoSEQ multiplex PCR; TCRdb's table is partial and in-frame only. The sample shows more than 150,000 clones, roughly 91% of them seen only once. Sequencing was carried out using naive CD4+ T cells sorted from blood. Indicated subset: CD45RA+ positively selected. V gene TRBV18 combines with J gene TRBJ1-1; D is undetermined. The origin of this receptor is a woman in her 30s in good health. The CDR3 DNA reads TGTGCCAGCTCACCACCACAGTTTACTGAAGCTTTCTTT. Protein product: CASSPPQFTEAFF. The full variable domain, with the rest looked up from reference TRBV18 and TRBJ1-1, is NAGVMQNPRHLVRRRGQEARLRCSPMKGHSHVYWYRQLPEEGLKFMVYLQKENIIDESGMPKERFSAEFPKEGPSILRIQQVVRGDSAAYFCASSPPQFTEAFFGQGTRLTVV.